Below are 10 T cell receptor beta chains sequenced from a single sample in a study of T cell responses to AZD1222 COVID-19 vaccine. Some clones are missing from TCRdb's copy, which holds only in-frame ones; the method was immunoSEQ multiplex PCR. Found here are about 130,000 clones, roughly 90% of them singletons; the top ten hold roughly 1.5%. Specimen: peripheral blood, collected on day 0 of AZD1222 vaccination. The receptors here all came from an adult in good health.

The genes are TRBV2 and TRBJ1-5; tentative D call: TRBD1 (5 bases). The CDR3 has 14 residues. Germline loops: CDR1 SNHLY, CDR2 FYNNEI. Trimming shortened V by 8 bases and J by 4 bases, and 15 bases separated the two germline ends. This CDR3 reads CASRLTGGNQPQHF. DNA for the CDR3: TGTGCCAGCCGGCTGACGGGGGGGAATCAGCCCCAGCATTTT.

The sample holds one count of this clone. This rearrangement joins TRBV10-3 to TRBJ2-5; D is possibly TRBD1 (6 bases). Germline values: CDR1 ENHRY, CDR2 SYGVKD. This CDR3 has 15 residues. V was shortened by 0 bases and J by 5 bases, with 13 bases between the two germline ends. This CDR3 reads CAISESKQGLETQYF. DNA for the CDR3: TGTGCCATCAGTGAGTCAAAACAGGGTCTGGAGACCCAGTACTTC.

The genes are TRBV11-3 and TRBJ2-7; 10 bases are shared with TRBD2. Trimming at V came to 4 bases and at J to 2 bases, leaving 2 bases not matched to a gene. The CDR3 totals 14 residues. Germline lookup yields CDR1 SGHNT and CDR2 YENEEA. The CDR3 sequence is CASSSTSGPYEQYF. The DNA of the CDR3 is TGTGCCAGCAGCTCGACTAGCGGGCCCTACGAGCAGTACTTC.

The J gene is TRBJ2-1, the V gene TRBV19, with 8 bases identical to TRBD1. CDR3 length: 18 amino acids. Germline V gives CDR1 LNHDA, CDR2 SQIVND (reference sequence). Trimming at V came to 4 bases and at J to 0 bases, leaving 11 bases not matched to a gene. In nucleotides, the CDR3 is TGTGCCAGTAGTACCCCCCGGACAGGGTTTTCCTCCTACAATGAGCAGTTCTTC. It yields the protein CASSTPRTGFSSYNEQFF. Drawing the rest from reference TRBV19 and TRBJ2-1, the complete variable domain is DGGITQSPKYLFRKEGQNVTLSCEQNLNHDAMYWYRQDPGQGLRLIYYSQIVNDFQKGDIAEGYSVSREKKESFPLTVTSAQKNPTAFYLCASSTPRTGFSSYNEQFFGPGTRLTVL.

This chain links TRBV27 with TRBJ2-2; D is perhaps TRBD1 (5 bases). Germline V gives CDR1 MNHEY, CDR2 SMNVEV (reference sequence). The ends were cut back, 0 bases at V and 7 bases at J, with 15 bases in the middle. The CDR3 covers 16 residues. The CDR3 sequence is CASSLSSRVLIGELFF. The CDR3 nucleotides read TGTGCCAGCAGTTTATCTTCCAGGGTCCTGATCGGGGAGCTGTTTTTT.

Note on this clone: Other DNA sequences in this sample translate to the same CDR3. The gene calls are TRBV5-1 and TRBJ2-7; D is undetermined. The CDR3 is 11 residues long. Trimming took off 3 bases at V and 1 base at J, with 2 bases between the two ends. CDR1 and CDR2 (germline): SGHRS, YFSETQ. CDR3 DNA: TGCGCCAGCAGCTCTTCCTACGAGCAGTACTTC. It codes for CASSSSYEQYF.

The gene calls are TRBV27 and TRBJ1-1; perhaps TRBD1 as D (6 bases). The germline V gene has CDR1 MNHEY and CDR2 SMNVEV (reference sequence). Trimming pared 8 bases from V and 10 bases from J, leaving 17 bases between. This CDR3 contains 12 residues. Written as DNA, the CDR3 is TGTGCCAGCTTTGGGCGCCAGGGGAGAGCTTTCTTT. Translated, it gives CASFGRQGRAFF.

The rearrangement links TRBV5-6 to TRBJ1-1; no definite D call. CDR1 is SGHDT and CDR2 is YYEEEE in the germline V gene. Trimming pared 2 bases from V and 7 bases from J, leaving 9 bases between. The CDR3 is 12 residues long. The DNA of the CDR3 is TGTGCCAGCAGCTTCACCCGCTTTGAAGCTTTCTTT. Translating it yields CASSFTRFEAFF. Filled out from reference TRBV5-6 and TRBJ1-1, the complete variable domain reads DAGVTQSPTHLIKTRGQQVTLRCSPKSGHDTVSWYQQALGQGPQFIFQYYEEEERQRGNFPDRFSGHQFPNYSSELNVNALLLGDSALYLCASSFTRFEAFFGQGTRLTVV.

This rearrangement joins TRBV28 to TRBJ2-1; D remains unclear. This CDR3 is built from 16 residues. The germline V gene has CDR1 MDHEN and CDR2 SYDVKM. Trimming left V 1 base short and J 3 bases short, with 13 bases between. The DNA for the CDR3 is TGTGCCAGCAGTTTATTCGCAGGCCTAAACTACAATGAGCAGTTCTTC. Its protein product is CASSLFAGLNYNEQFF.

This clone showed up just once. CDR3 sequence reads: CASEGIAYEQYF. The CDR3 bases are TGTGCCAGCGAGGGGATCGCCTACGAGCAGTACTTC. V usage is TRBV11-2 and J usage is TRBJ2-7; tentatively, D is TRBD1 or TRBD2 (5 bases each). The germline V gene has CDR1 SGHAT and CDR2 FQNNGV. CDR3 length: 12 residues. V was pared by 8 bases and J by 2 bases, with 10 bases between.